This paragraph covers one TCR beta chain sequence. This entry is derived from a study of blood T cell repertoires in COVID-19. V was shortened by 4 bases and J by 7 bases, with 11 bases between the two germline ends. CDR3 size: 13 residues. Per the germline V gene, CDR1 is SGHTA and CDR2 is FQGNSA. The data were produced by immunoSEQ multiplex PCR, yet TCRdb's version contains in-frame clones alone and is incomplete. The repertoire has roughly 170,000 clones, less than 90% of them found once; the top ten carry 25% to 30%. Sequencing was done on a sample of peripheral blood. The chain uses TRBV7-2 and TRBJ1-5, with a weak D call TRBD1 (5 bases). The clonotype originates from a man in his sixties with acute or convalescent COVID-19. In DNA form, the CDR3 reads TGTGCCAGCAGCTCGCGCTCAGGGCAGCCCCAGCATTTT. Protein: CASSSRSGQPQHF.